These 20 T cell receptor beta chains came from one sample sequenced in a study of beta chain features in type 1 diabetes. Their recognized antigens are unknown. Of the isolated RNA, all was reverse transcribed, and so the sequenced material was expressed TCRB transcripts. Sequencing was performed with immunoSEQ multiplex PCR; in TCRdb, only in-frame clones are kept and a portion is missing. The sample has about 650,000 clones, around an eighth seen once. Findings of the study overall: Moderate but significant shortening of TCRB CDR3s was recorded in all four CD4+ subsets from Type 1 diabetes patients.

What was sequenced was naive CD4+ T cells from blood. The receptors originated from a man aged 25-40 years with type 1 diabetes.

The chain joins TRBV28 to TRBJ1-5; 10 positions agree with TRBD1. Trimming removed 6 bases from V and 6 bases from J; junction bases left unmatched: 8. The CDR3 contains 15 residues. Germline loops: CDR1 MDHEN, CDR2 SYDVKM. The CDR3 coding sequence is TGTGCCAGCAGGTCGGTTGGGACAGGGGTTCAGCCCCAGCATTTT. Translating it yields CASRSVGTGVQPQHF.

The CDR3 bases are TGCGCCAGCAGCCCGGGGACTAGCGGGGTCTACAATGAGCAGTTCTTC. Encoded protein: CASSPGTSGVYNEQFF. V and J are TRBV5-1 and TRBJ2-1, with TRBD2 identical over 13 bases. Unmatched junction bases numbered 4, after V lost 4 bases and J lost 3 bases. Germline V lookup: CDR1 SGHRS, CDR2 YFSETQ. The CDR3 runs to 16 residues.

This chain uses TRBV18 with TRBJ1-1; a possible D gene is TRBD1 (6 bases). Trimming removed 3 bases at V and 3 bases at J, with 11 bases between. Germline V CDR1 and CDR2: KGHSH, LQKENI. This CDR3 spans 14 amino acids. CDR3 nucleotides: TGTGCCAGCTCACCGGTTACAGGGTACACTGAAGCTTTCTTT. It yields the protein CASSPVTGYTEAFF.

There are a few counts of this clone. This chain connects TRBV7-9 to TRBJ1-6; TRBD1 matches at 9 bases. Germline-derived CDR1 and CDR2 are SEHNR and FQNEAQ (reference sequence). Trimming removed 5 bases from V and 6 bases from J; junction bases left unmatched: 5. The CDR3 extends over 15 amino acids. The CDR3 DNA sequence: TGTGCCAGCAGCCAGTCGGACAGGGGTAATTCACCCCTCCACTTT. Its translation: CASSQSDRGNSPLHF.

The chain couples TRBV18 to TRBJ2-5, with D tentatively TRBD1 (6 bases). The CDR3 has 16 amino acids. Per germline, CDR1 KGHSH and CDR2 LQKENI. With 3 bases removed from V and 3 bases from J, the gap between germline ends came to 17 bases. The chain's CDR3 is CASSPRQVVQEETQYF. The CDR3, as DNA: TGTGCCAGCTCACCTAGACAGGTCGTTCAAGAAGAGACCCAGTACTTC.

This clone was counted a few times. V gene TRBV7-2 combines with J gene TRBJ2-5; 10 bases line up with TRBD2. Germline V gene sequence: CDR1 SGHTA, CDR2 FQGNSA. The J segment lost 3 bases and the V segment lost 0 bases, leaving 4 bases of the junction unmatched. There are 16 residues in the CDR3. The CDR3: CASSLASGGQEETQYF. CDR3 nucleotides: TGTGCCAGCAGCTTAGCTAGCGGGGGGCAGGAAGAGACCCAGTACTTC.

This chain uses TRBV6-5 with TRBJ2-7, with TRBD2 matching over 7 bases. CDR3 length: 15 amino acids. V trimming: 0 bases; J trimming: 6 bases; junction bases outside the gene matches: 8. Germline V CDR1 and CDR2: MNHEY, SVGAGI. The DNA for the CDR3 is TGTGCCAGCAGTTACTCTGGGGGGGTCGGCCTCGAGCAGTACTTC. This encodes CASSYSGGVGLEQYF.

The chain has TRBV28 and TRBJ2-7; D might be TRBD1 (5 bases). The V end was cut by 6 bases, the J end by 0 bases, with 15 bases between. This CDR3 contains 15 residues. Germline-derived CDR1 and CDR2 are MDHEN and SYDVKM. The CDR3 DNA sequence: TGTGCCAGCAGCACGGTCAGACAGCTCTCCTACGAGCAGTACTTC. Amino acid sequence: CASSTVRQLSYEQYF.

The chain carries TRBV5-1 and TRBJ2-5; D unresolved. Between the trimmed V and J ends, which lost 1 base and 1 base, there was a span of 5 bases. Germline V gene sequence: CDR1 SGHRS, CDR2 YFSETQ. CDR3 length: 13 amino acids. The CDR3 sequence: CASSLFSQETQYF. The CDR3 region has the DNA TGCGCCAGCAGCTTGTTCAGCCAAGAGACCCAGTACTTC.

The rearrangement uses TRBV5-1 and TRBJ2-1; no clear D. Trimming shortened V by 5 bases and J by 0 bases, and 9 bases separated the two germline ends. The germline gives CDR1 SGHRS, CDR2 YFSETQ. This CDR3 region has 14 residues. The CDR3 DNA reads TGCGCCAGCAGGCTTGACTCCTCCTACAATGAGCAGTTCTTC. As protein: CASRLDSSYNEQFF.

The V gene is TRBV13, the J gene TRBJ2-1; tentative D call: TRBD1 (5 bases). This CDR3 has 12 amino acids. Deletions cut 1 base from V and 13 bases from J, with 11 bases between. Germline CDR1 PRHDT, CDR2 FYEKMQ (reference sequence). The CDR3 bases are TGTGCCAGCAGCTTAGAAAGGGGCTCTCAGTTCTTC. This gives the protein CASSLERGSQFF.

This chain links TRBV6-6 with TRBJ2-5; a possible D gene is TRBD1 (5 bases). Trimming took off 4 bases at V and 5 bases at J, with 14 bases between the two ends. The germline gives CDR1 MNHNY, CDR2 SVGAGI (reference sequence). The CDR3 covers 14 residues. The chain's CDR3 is CASSSFRVGETQYF. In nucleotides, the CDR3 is TGTGCCAGCAGTTCCTTCAGGGTTGGCGAGACCCAGTACTTC.

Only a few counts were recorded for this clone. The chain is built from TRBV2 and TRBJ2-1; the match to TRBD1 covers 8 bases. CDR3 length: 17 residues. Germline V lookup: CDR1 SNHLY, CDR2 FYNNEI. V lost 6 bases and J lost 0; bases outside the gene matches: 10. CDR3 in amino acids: CASRPSGGPSSYNEQFF. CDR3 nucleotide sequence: TGTGCCAGCAGACCTTCAGGGGGCCCGAGCTCCTACAATGAGCAGTTCTTC.

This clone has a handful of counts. The CDR3, as DNA: TGTGCCAGCAGTTACCAGGGTGAGGCTTACTACGAGCAGTACTTC. It encodes CASSYQGEAYYEQYF. The rearrangement uses TRBV14 and TRBJ2-7; D is possibly TRBD1 (5 bases). Germline V gene lookup returns CDR1 SGHDN and CDR2 FVKESK. Trimming cost V 6 bases and J 3 bases, with 18 bases left between them. CDR3 length: 15 amino acids.

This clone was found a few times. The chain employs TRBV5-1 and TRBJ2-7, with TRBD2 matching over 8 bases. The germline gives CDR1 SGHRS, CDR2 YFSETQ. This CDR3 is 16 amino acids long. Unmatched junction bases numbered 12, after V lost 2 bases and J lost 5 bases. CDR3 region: CASSFVSGVKADEQYF. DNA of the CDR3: TGCGCCAGCAGCTTTGTTAGCGGGGTGAAGGCGGACGAGCAGTACTTC.

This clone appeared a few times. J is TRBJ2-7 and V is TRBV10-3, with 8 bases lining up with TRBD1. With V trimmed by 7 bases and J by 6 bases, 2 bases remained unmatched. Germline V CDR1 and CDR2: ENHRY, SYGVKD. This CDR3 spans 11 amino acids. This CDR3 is CAIKGQGEQYF. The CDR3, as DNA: TGTGCCATCAAAGGACAGGGCGAGCAGTACTTC.

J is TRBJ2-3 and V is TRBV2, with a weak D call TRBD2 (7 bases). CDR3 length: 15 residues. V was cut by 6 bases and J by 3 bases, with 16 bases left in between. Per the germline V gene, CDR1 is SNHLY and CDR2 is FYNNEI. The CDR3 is CASSQQGLRTDTQYF. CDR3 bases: TGTGCCAGCAGCCAACAGGGACTAAGGACAGATACGCAGTATTTT.

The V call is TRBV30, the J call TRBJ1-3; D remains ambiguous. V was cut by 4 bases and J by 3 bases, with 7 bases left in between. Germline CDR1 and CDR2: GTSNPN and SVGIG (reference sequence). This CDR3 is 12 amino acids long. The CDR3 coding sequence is TGTGCCTGGATTACCGATGGAAACACCATATATTTT. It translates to CAWITDGNTIYF.

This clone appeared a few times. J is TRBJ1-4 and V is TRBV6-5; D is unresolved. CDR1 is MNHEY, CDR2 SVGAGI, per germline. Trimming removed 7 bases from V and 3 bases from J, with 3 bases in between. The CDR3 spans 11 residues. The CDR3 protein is CASMANEKLFF. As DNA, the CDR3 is TGTGCCAGCATGGCTAATGAAAAACTGTTTTTT.

The CDR3 reads CSVAGTESNQPQHF. Written as DNA, the CDR3 is TGCAGCGTGGCCGGGACAGAGAGCAATCAGCCCCAGCATTTT. The rearrangement links TRBV29-1 to TRBJ1-5; 7 nucleotides line up with TRBD1. Germline V gene lookup returns CDR1 SQVTM and CDR2 ANQGSEA. CDR3 size: 14 residues. Trimming at V came to 6 bases and at J to 1 base, leaving 6 bases not matched to a gene.